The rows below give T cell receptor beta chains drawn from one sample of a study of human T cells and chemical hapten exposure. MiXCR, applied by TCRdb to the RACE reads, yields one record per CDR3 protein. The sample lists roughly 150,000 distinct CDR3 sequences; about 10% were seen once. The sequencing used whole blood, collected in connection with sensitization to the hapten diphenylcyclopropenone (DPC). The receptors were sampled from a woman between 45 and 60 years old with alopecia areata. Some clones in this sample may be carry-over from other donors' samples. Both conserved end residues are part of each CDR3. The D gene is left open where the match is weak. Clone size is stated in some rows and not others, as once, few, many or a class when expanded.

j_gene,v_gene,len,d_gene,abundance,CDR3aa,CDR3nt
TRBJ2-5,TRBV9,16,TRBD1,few,CASSVAQGGPAETQYF,TGTGCCAGCAGCGTAGCCCAAGGGGGCCCCGCAGAGACCCAGTACTTC
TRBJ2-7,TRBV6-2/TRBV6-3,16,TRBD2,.,CASSYSNGGNSYEQYF,TGTGCCAGCAGTTACTCGAACGGGGGGAACTCCTACGAGCAGTACTTC
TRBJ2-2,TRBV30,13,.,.,CAWNREGTGELFF,TGTGCCTGGAACAGGGAAGGTACCGGGGAGCTGTTTTTT
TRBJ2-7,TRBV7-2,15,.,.,CASSLRVAASYEQYF,TGTGCCAGCAGTTTAAGGGTGGCCGCTAGCTACGAGCAGTACTTC
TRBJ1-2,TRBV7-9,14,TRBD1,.,CASSPGQGGYGYTF,TGTGCCAGCAGCCCAGGACAGGGTGGCTATGGCTACACCTTC
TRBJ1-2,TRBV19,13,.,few,CASSTQMPYGYTF,TGTGCCAGTAGTACACAGATGCCCTATGGCTACACCTTC
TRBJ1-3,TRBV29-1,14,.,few,CSVQTGVSGNTIYF,TGCAGCGTTCAGACAGGCGTCTCTGGAAACACCATATATTTT
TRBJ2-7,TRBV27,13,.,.,CASGGLGGYEQYF,TGTGCCAGCGGCGGGCTTGGGGGGTACGAGCAGTACTTC
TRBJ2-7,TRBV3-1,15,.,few,CASSPLRGGSYEQYF,TGTGCCAGCAGCCCCCTTCGAGGAGGTTCCTACGAGCAGTACTTC
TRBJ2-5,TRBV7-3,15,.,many,CASSLRPGTQETQYF,TGTGCCAGCAGCTTAAGGCCCGGGACTCAAGAGACCCAGTACTTC
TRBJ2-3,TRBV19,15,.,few,CASSMDGSGADTQYF,TGTGCCAGTAGTATGGACGGGAGTGGCGCAGATACGCAGTATTTT
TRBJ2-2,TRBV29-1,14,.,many,CSVVEDQNTGELFF,TGCAGCGTTGTCGAAGACCAAAACACCGGGGAGCTGTTTTTT
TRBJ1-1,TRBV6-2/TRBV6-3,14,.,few,CASSPRRGGTEAFF,TGTGCCAGCAGTCCCCGACGGGGGGGAACTGAAGCTTTCTTT
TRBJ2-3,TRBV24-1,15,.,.,CATSAGERHTDTQYF,TGTGCCACCAGTGCTGGGGAGCGGCACACAGATACGCAGTATTTT
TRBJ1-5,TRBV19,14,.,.,CASTIRGANQPQHF,TGTGCCAGTACTATAAGGGGGGCGAATCAGCCCCAGCATTTT
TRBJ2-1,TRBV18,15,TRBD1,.,CASSPDRGTYNEQFF,TGTGCCAGCTCACCAGACAGGGGGACCTACAATGAGCAGTTCTTC
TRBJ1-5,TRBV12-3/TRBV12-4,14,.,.,CASSSLLDNQPQHF,TGTGCCAGCAGTTCCCTCTTGGACAATCAGCCCCAGCATTTT
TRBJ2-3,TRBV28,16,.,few,CASTTRASRRTDTQYF,TGTGCCAGCACCACCCGGGCTAGCCGCCGCACAGATACGCAGTATTTT
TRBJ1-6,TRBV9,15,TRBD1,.,CASSVIGTENSPLHF,TGTGCCAGCAGCGTTATCGGGACAGAGAATTCACCCCTCCACTTT
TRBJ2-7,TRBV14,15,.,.,CASSQAGTTGYEQYF,TGTGCCAGCAGCCAGGCCGGGACAACGGGATACGAGCAGTACTTC
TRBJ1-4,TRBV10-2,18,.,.,CASSEGSGRVATNEKLFF,TGCGCCAGCAGTGAAGGTTCCGGAAGGGTTGCAACTAATGAAAAACTGTTTTTT
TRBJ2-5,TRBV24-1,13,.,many,CATSLRGQETQYF,TGTGCCACCAGCCTGAGGGGGCAAGAGACCCAGTACTTC
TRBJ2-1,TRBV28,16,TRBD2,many,CASSPRGGSSYNEQFF,TGTGCCAGCAGTCCCCGGGGGGGGAGCTCCTACAATGAGCAGTTCTTC
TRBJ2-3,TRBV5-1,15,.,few,CASSSYKGGTDTQYF,TGCGCCAGCAGCTCCTACAAGGGCGGCACAGATACGCAGTATTTT
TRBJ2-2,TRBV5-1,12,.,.,CASSLGVGELFF,TGCGCCAGCAGCTTAGGGGTCGGGGAGCTGTTTTTT
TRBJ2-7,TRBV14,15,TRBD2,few,CASSRRTSGAYEQYF,TGTGCCAGCAGCCGCCGGACTAGCGGAGCCTACGAGCAGTACTTC
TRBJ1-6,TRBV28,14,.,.,CASTEGRKESPLHF,TGTGCCAGCACCGAGGGGAGGAAAGAGTCACCCCTCCACTTT
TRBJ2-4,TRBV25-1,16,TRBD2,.,CASTRTSGRGGDIQYF,TGTGCCAGCACCCGGACTAGCGGGAGGGGAGGAGACATTCAGTACTTC
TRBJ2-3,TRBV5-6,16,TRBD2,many,CASSRRTGGVTDTQYF,TGTGCCAGCAGCAGGCGTACGGGAGGCGTCACAGATACGCAGTATTTT
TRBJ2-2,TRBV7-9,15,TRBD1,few,CASSSRTGATGELFF,TGTGCCAGCAGCTCCAGGACAGGGGCGACCGGGGAGCTGTTTTTT
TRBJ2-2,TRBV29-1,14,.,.,CSARLGGNTGELFF,TGCAGCGCTAGGCTTGGGGGGAACACCGGGGAGCTGTTTTTT
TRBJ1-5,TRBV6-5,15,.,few,CASSYGGGSNQPQHF,TGTGCCAGCAGTTACGGTGGGGGTAGCAATCAGCCCCAGCATTTT
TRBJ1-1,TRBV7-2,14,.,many,CASSLAGPELGAFF,TGTGCCAGCAGCTTAGCCGGGCCCGAATTAGGCGCTTTCTTT
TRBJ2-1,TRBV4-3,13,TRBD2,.,CASSLGLAGEQFF,TGCGCCAGCAGCCTTGGACTAGCGGGAGAGCAGTTCTTC
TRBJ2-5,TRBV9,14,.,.,CASSRGAAQETQYF,TGTGCCAGCAGTAGAGGGGCGGCCCAAGAGACCCAGTACTTC
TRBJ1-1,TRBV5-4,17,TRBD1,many,CASSFRDRGQHRPEAFF,TGTGCCAGCAGCTTCCGGGACAGGGGGCAACACCGCCCTGAAGCTTTCTTT
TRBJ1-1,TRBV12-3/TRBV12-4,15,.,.,CASSLGRSLNTEAFF,TGTGCCAGCAGTTTAGGCCGATCATTGAACACTGAAGCTTTCTTT
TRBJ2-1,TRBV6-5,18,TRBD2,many,CASSYTGTSGRGGREQFF,TGTGCCAGCAGTTACACCGGGACTAGCGGGAGGGGGGGTAGAGAGCAGTTCTTC
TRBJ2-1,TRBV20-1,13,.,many,CSARFRGNNEQFF,TGCAGTGCTAGATTTCGGGGGAACAATGAGCAGTTCTTC
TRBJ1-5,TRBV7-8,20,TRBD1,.,CASSRTNTGTGGRSNQPQHF,TGTGCCAGCAGCCGAACAAACACCGGGACAGGGGGCAGAAGCAATCAGCCCCAGCATTTT
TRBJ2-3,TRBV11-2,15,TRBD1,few,CASSLGQGLTDTQYF,TGTGCCAGCAGCCTGGGACAGGGCCTCACAGATACGCAGTATTTT
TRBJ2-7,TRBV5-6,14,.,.,CASSFAQPAYEQYF,TGTGCCAGCAGCTTCGCACAGCCCGCCTACGAGCAGTACTTC
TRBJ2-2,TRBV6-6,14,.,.,CASSTVGDTGELFF,TGTGCCAGCAGTACTGTAGGGGATACCGGGGAGCTGTTTTTT
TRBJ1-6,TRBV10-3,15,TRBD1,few,CAIRAGQGSASPLHF,TGTGCCATCAGGGCGGGACAGGGATCGGCTTCACCCCTCCACTTT
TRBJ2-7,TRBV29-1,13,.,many,CSVDGDSPYEQYF,TGCAGCGTTGACGGGGACTCCCCCTACGAGCAGTACTTC
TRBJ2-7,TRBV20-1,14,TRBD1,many,CSARGTGSSYEQYF,TGCAGTGCTAGAGGGACAGGGAGCTCCTACGAGCAGTACTTC
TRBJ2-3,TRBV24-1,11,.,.,CATSEDFSQYF,TGTGCCACCAGTGAGGACTTTTCGCAGTATTTT
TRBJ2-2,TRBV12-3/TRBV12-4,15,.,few,CASSLAGSFTGELFF,TGTGCCAGCAGTTTAGCTGGCAGCTTCACCGGGGAGCTGTTTTTT
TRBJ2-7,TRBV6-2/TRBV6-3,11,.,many,CASKSGYEQYF,TGTGCCAGCAAATCCGGCTACGAGCAGTACTTC
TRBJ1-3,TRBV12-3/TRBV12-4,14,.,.,CASTPTRSGNTIYF,TGTGCCAGCACGCCGACAAGGAGTGGAAACACCATATATTTT
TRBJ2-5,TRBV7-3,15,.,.,CASSLRRAQQETQYF,TGTGCCAGCAGCTTAAGAAGAGCGCAACAAGAGACCCAGTACTTC
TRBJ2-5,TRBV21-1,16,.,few,CASSNRQDSYQETQYF,TGTGCCAGCAGCAACCGACAGGACTCGTACCAAGAGACCCAGTACTTC
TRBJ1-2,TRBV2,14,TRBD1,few,CASAFLTGGAGYTF,TGTGCCAGCGCGTTCCTTACAGGGGGGGCTGGCTACACCTTC
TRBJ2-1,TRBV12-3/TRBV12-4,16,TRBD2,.,CASSFRLLAGVNEQFF,TGTGCCAGCAGTTTCCGCCTACTAGCGGGAGTGAATGAGCAGTTCTTC
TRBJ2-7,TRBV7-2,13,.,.,CASSPQPLYEQYF,TGTGCCAGCAGCCCCCAACCCCTCTACGAGCAGTACTTC